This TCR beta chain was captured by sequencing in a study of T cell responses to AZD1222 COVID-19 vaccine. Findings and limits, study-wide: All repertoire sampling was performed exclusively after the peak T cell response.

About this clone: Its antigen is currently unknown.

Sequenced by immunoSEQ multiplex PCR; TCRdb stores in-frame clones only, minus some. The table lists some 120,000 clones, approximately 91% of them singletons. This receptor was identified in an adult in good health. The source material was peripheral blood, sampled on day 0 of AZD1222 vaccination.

CDR3: CASSQERGSGGGSYEQYF. CDR3 in DNA: TGCGCCAGCAGCCAAGAGAGGGGTAGCGGGGGAGGTTCCTACGAGCAGTACTTC. The chain joins TRBV4-3 to TRBJ2-7, with 9 bases aligning to TRBD2. Germline CDR1 reads LGHNA; CDR2 reads YSLEER. With 0 bases clipped from V and 1 base from J, the junction kept 10 bases outside the gene matches. The length of the CDR3 is 18 residues.